Listed below are T cell receptor beta chains from one sample, sequenced in a study of control samples from healthy donors and cancer patients. Measured with immunoSEQ multiplex PCR; TCRdb has only the in-frame clones, and not every one. The sample includes about 120,000 clones, roughly 90% of them seen just once. The specimen sequenced was blood. The origin of the receptors is a man aged 50 to 60 in good health. Both conserved end residues are part of each CDR3. The order of the fields is D gene, clone size, V gene, J gene, CDR3 DNA, CDR3 protein. A D gene is named only where the DNA matches it firmly. Where a row states a size, it is once, few, many or the class of an expanded clone; other rows omit it.

d_gene: -; abundance: -; v_gene: TRBV29-1; j_gene: TRBJ2-7; CDR3nt: TGCAGCGTTGAAAGGGAAGGTCGGGGCGCCTACGAGCAGTACTTC; CDR3aa: CSVEREGRGAYEQYF
d_gene: -; abundance: once; v_gene: TRBV20-1; j_gene: TRBJ2-7; CDR3nt: TGCAGTGCTAGTCAAGGCTCGGGCTACGAGCAGTACTTC; CDR3aa: CSASQGSGYEQYF
d_gene: -; abundance: -; v_gene: TRBV6-5; j_gene: TRBJ1-2; CDR3nt: TGTGCCAGCAGTTACGCGGGGAGGGGCTATGGCTACACCTTC; CDR3aa: CASSYAGRGYGYTF
d_gene: TRBD1; abundance: -; v_gene: TRBV5-1; j_gene: TRBJ1-2; CDR3nt: TGCGCCAGCAGCTTTCGGCCGTTAGGACAGGGGAATGGCTACACCTTC; CDR3aa: CASSFRPLGQGNGYTF
d_gene: -; abundance: -; v_gene: TRBV28; j_gene: TRBJ1-5; CDR3nt: TGTGCCAGCAGTTTAGTGGGGATAAGGGATCAGCCCCAGCATTTT; CDR3aa: CASSLVGIRDQPQHF
d_gene: -; abundance: once; v_gene: TRBV3-1/TRBV3-2; j_gene: TRBJ2-1; CDR3nt: TGTGCCAGCAGCCATTTATCCGGGACGCTGAGGGATGAGCAGTTCTTC; CDR3aa: CASSHLSGTLRDEQFF
d_gene: -; abundance: once; v_gene: TRBV19; j_gene: TRBJ2-6; CDR3nt: TGTGCCAGTAGTACACCCCGGGACATTGCCACCTCTGGGGCCAACGTCCTGACTTTC; CDR3aa: CASSTPRDIATSGANVLTF
d_gene: TRBD2; abundance: once; v_gene: TRBV5-6; j_gene: TRBJ2-1; CDR3nt: TGTGCCAGCAGCCCAGGCACTAGCGGGGGCGATGAGCAGTTCTTC; CDR3aa: CASSPGTSGGDEQFF
d_gene: -; abundance: -; v_gene: TRBV5-1; j_gene: TRBJ1-1; CDR3nt: TGCGCCAGCGCTCTGCAAGGTATGGACACTGAAGCTTTCTTT; CDR3aa: CASALQGMDTEAFF
d_gene: -; abundance: few; v_gene: TRBV6-2/TRBV6-3; j_gene: TRBJ2-7; CDR3nt: TGTGCCAGCACCCCGGGGGCCTACGAGCAGTACTTC; CDR3aa: CASTPGAYEQYF
d_gene: -; abundance: -; v_gene: TRBV10-3; j_gene: TRBJ2-6; CDR3nt: TGTGCCACCATAGTTGCCAACGTCCTGACTTTC; CDR3aa: CATIVANVLTF
d_gene: TRBD1; abundance: -; v_gene: TRBV12-3/TRBV12-4; j_gene: TRBJ2-7; CDR3nt: TGTGCCAGCAGTTTAGGGACAGGCTACGAGCAGTACTTC; CDR3aa: CASSLGTGYEQYF
d_gene: TRBD1; abundance: few; v_gene: TRBV28; j_gene: TRBJ1-2; CDR3nt: TGTGCCAGCAGTTTACAAGGGACAGGGGGGCAAGGCTACACCTTC; CDR3aa: CASSLQGTGGQGYTF
d_gene: -; abundance: -; v_gene: TRBV4-1; j_gene: TRBJ2-5; CDR3nt: TGCGCCAGCAGCCCAAACAGGGTCCAAGAGACCCAGTACTTC; CDR3aa: CASSPNRVQETQYF
d_gene: TRBD2; abundance: -; v_gene: TRBV6-2/TRBV6-3; j_gene: TRBJ2-7; CDR3nt: TGTGCCAGCAGCGCCGGGACTAGGTTCTACGAGCAGTACTTC; CDR3aa: CASSAGTRFYEQYF
d_gene: TRBD2; abundance: once; v_gene: TRBV5-1; j_gene: TRBJ2-3; CDR3nt: TGCGCCAGCAGCTTTGGCGACTTTAGCGGGGGGACCTACACAGATACGCAGTATTTT; CDR3aa: CASSFGDFSGGTYTDTQYF
d_gene: -; abundance: -; v_gene: TRBV2; j_gene: TRBJ1-3; CDR3nt: TGTGCCAGCGGGGGACAAGGGTCAGGAAACACCATATATTTT; CDR3aa: CASGGQGSGNTIYF
d_gene: -; abundance: -; v_gene: TRBV19; j_gene: TRBJ2-7; CDR3nt: TGTGCCAGTAGTATTCAACCCCCCTACGAGCAGTACTTC; CDR3aa: CASSIQPPYEQYF
d_gene: -; abundance: few; v_gene: TRBV10-3; j_gene: TRBJ2-5; CDR3nt: TGTGCCATCAGGGGGGACACATCTCAAGAGACCCAGTACTTC; CDR3aa: CAIRGDTSQETQYF
d_gene: -; abundance: -; v_gene: TRBV27; j_gene: TRBJ2-7; CDR3nt: TGTGCCACTCAGGGGATGAGGTACGAGCAGTACTTC; CDR3aa: CATQGMRYEQYF
d_gene: TRBD2; abundance: few; v_gene: TRBV5-4; j_gene: TRBJ2-7; CDR3nt: TGTGCCAGCAGCCCCGGGACTAGCGAGACCTACGAGCAGTACTTC; CDR3aa: CASSPGTSETYEQYF
d_gene: TRBD1; abundance: -; v_gene: TRBV5-1; j_gene: TRBJ1-2; CDR3nt: TGCGCCAGCAGCGACAGGGGATGGGCTAGTGGCTACACCTTC; CDR3aa: CASSDRGWASGYTF
d_gene: -; abundance: few; v_gene: TRBV11-2; j_gene: TRBJ1-6; CDR3nt: TGTGCCAGCAGCTTAATCGGCCAGGGGAATTCACCCCTCCACTTT; CDR3aa: CASSLIGQGNSPLHF
d_gene: TRBD1; abundance: -; v_gene: TRBV9; j_gene: TRBJ1-2; CDR3nt: TGTGCCAGCAGCGTAGGACAGGGGAGCTATGGCTACACCTTC; CDR3aa: CASSVGQGSYGYTF
d_gene: -; abundance: -; v_gene: TRBV15; j_gene: TRBJ1-5; CDR3nt: TGTGCCACCAGCCTAGACCCCAGTCAGCCCCAGCATTTT; CDR3aa: CATSLDPSQPQHF
d_gene: -; abundance: -; v_gene: TRBV29-1; j_gene: TRBJ2-7; CDR3nt: TGCAGCGTTGAAGGGCTACTGAACTACGAGCAGTACTTC; CDR3aa: CSVEGLLNYEQYF
d_gene: -; abundance: -; v_gene: TRBV6-5; j_gene: TRBJ1-6; CDR3nt: TGTGCCACAAAGACAGGTCTGGGTTCACCCCTCCACTTT; CDR3aa: CATKTGLGSPLHF
d_gene: TRBD2; abundance: -; v_gene: TRBV7-9; j_gene: TRBJ2-3; CDR3nt: TGTGCCAGCAGCTTAGTTGCGGGGGATCTGGCAGATACGCAGTATTTT; CDR3aa: CASSLVAGDLADTQYF
d_gene: -; abundance: -; v_gene: TRBV5-8; j_gene: TRBJ1-1; CDR3nt: TGTGCCAGCAGCTTGCCCGGGGAAGGACAGCTTCGAGCTTTCTTT; CDR3aa: CASSLPGEGQLRAFF
d_gene: -; abundance: -; v_gene: TRBV12-1; j_gene: TRBJ2-7; CDR3nt: TGTGCCAGCAGCCCAGACTCCTACGAGCAGTACTTC; CDR3aa: CASSPDSYEQYF
d_gene: -; abundance: once; v_gene: TRBV5-1; j_gene: TRBJ2-2; CDR3nt: TGCGCCAGCAGCTTCCGGGAGTCGAACACCGGGGAGCTGTTTTTT; CDR3aa: CASSFRESNTGELFF
d_gene: -; abundance: -; v_gene: TRBV6-7; j_gene: TRBJ2-5; CDR3nt: TGTGCCAGCAGTCAGCGGGCCAACCAAGAGACCCAGTACTTC; CDR3aa: CASSQRANQETQYF
d_gene: -; abundance: -; v_gene: TRBV30; j_gene: TRBJ1-1; CDR3nt: TGTGCAGGGGGACCGGGGGGGAACACTGAAGCTTTCTTT; CDR3aa: CAGGPGGNTEAFF
d_gene: TRBD2; abundance: -; v_gene: TRBV6-2/TRBV6-3; j_gene: TRBJ2-1; CDR3nt: TGTGCCAGCAGTTTTTTAGCGGGGGGGCAGGAGCAGTTCTTC; CDR3aa: CASSFLAGGQEQFF
d_gene: -; abundance: -; v_gene: TRBV27; j_gene: TRBJ1-6; CDR3nt: TGTGCCAGCAGTGAGGGGGGTAATTCACCCCTCCACTTT; CDR3aa: CASSEGGNSPLHF
d_gene: -; abundance: -; v_gene: TRBV6-5; j_gene: TRBJ2-2; CDR3nt: TGTGCCGCAGAAGACAGAGACACCGGGGAGCTGTTTTTT; CDR3aa: CAAEDRDTGELFF
d_gene: TRBD1; abundance: -; v_gene: TRBV19; j_gene: TRBJ2-1; CDR3nt: TGTGCCAGTATACCGACAGGGATTGACAATGAGCAGTTCTTC; CDR3aa: CASIPTGIDNEQFF
d_gene: -; abundance: -; v_gene: TRBV5-1; j_gene: TRBJ2-7; CDR3nt: TGCGCCAGCAGCTTGGCCTCCATGGGGTTATACGAGCAGTACTTC; CDR3aa: CASSLASMGLYEQYF
d_gene: -; abundance: -; v_gene: TRBV18; j_gene: TRBJ2-3; CDR3nt: TGTGCCAGCTCACTGGCTAGCCAACTGGCAACTAGCACAGATACGCAGTATTTT; CDR3aa: CASSLASQLATSTDTQYF
d_gene: -; abundance: -; v_gene: TRBV6-5; j_gene: TRBJ2-1; CDR3nt: TGTGCCAGCACCCTAGTCGATTCTTCCTACAATGAGCAGTTCTTC; CDR3aa: CASTLVDSSYNEQFF
d_gene: -; abundance: -; v_gene: TRBV29-1; j_gene: TRBJ2-1; CDR3nt: TGCAGCGTTGTAGCCCGGGGGCCTAACAATGAGCAGTTCTTC; CDR3aa: CSVVARGPNNEQFF
d_gene: -; abundance: -; v_gene: TRBV30; j_gene: TRBJ1-5; CDR3nt: TGTGCCTGGAGTACCCAGGGAAGCAATCAGCCCCAGCATTTT; CDR3aa: CAWSTQGSNQPQHF
d_gene: TRBD1; abundance: once; v_gene: TRBV6-6; j_gene: TRBJ1-4; CDR3nt: TGTGCCAGCAGGCATACAGGGGGTCGTGAAAAACTGTTTTTT; CDR3aa: CASRHTGGREKLFF
d_gene: -; abundance: -; v_gene: TRBV2; j_gene: TRBJ1-2; CDR3nt: TGTGCCAGCACGGGACCGAACTATGGCTACACCTTC; CDR3aa: CASTGPNYGYTF
d_gene: TRBD1; abundance: few; v_gene: TRBV3-1/TRBV3-2; j_gene: TRBJ1-2; CDR3nt: TGTGCCAGCAGCCAAGCAGGGGGCGGCTATGGCTACACCTTC; CDR3aa: CASSQAGGGYGYTF